Listed below are T cell receptor beta chains from one sample, sequenced in a study of OX40 agonist ivuxolimab in advanced cancers. The table came from immunoSEQ multiplex PCR; TCRdb's copy has only in-frame clones and leaves some out. The sample records around 58,000 clones, around 88% being singletons. Specimen: CD4+ or CD8+ T cells sorted from blood, collected in a trial of the OX40 agonist ivuxolimab. Receptors were obtained from an adult with an advanced solid tumor such as melanoma, head and neck, liver or kidney cancer. The conserved cysteine and the conserved F or W are not part of the CDR3 here. The D gene is left open where the match is weak.

V gene	D gene	CDR3 protein
TRBV6-4	NA	ASSEQGGQPQH
TRBV9	NA	ASSVGLKYTDTQY
TRBV29-1	NA	SVEDKDRYYSNQPQH
TRBV28	NA	ASRLPRVGPEETQY
TRBV5-4	NA	ASSSMGLYGYT
TRBV6-5	TRBD1	ASTPGPGGTQY
TRBV4-2	TRBD2	ASSQERGVGRDEQF
TRBV28	NA	ATGDFNYGYT
TRBV2	NA	ASRKVSYQETQY
TRBV19	TRBD1	ASSGTGGLRTEAF
TRBV9	TRBD2	ASNEASGSGETQY
TRBV29-1	NA	SVEDRGQLNTEAF
TRBV15	TRBD1	ATSRRQGFGNQPQH
TRBV6-5	TRBD2	ASSSGLAGTYEQY
TRBV5-1	NA	ASSLEGAAYGYT
TRBV18	NA	ASSKDTADGYT
TRBV28	TRBD1	ASSVDRNEQY
TRBV19	TRBD1	ASSIAGQGRFGNTIY
TRBV4-1	TRBD2	ASSQAITSDEQY
TRBV4-1	TRBD1	ASSQDPGRGRIQPQH
TRBV7-9	NA	ASSLTAVSGNTIY
TRBV10-1	NA	ASSAGGEQF
TRBV5-8	TRBD1	ASSTGQMNTEAF
TRBV10-3	NA	AISPRQESYEQY
TRBV1	NA	TSSQDRYGTRLTDTQY
TRBV7-9	NA	ASSPSRADDEQY
TRBV7-6	TRBD1	ASSLGGTGNTDTQY
TRBV11-2	NA	ASSFPSSGNTIY
TRBV5-4	TRBD2	ASTLAGLNYNEQF
TRBV7-3	NA	ASSPDGRSPLH
TRBV5-1	TRBD1	ASTSGQARMNTEAF
TRBV15	NA	ATSRDGNTIY
TRBV6-5	NA	ASSYRQGTLHGQY
TRBV5-5	NA	ASSPQGPYEQY
TRBV6-5	NA	ASSYSYVGKETQY
TRBV27	NA	ASSLRVTGELF
TRBV28	TRBD1	ASSRQGGETQY
TRBV15	NA	ATSRPKGGSYEQY
TRBV7-2	NA	ASSLAGGPPYEQY
TRBV15	NA	ATSRDRTGELF
TRBV29-1	NA	SVAPANEAF
TRBV18	NA	ASSPVSGVSNEQF
TRBV4-1	TRBD2	ASSHAGGQETQY
TRBV28	NA	ASSSLAGGPNTDTQY
TRBV28	TRBD1	ASRQGADTDTQY
TRBV28	NA	ASSYDNRGLETEAF
TRBV7-2	NA	ASSLVPGWYETQY
TRBV6-6	NA	ASSYAGPQGYEQY
TRBV5-4	NA	ASSSNLGDEQF
TRBV9	TRBD2	ASSVAGLAGGGQF
TRBV7-3	TRBD1	ASSSGTGETQY
TRBV4-2	NA	ASSQEFDTEAF
TRBV30	TRBD2	AWSRGPGLVDEQY